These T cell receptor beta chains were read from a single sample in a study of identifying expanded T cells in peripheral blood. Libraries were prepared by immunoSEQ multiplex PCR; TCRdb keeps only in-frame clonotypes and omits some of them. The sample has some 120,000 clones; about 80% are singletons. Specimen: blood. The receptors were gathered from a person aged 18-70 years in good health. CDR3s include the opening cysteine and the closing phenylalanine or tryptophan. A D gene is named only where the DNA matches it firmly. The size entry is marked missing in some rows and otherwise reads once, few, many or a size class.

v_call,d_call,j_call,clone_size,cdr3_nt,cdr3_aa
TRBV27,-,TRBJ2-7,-,TGTGCCAGCAGTCCCCGGGCGGGACTGTCCTACGAGCAGTACTTC,CASSPRAGLSYEQYF
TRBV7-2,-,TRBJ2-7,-,TGTGCCAGCAGCTTAGAGATCAGGGCGGGGAGCTCCTACGAGCAGTACTTC,CASSLEIRAGSSYEQYF
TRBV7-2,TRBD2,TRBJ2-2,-,TGTGCCAGCAGCCGCCGACTAGCGGGGGTCACCGGGGAGCTGTTTTTT,CASSRRLAGVTGELFF
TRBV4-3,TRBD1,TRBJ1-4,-,TGCGCCAGCAGCCAAGACCTGGGGACAGGGGAAAAACTGTTTTTT,CASSQDLGTGEKLFF
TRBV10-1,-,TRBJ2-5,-,TGCGCCAGCAGCAGGGATCGGAGAGGGGAGACCCAGTACTTC,CASSRDRRGETQYF
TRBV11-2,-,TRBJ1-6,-,TGTGCCAGCAGCTTTGGGTACAATTCACCCCTCCACTTT,CASSFGYNSPLHF
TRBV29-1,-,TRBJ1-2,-,TGCAGCGTTGAAGGTCAAGGGCAGTATGGCTACACCTTC,CSVEGQGQYGYTF
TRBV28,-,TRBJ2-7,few,TGTGCCAGCAGTTTAAGGGCAGGGTTCTACTACGAGCAGTACTTC,CASSLRAGFYYEQYF
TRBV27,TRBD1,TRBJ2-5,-,TGTGCCAGCAGGCCGCTGGACAGGGGGCGGGTGACCCAGTACTTC,CASRPLDRGRVTQYF
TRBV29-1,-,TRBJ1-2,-,TGCAGCGTTGCCGAGGGCAGGGGCGGCTACACCTTC,CSVAEGRGGYTF
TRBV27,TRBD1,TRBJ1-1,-,TGTGCCAGCAGCCACAGGGGTAACACTGAAGCTTTCTTT,CASSHRGNTEAFF
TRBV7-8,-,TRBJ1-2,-,TGTGCCAGCAGCCTGGGGATGGGTGGCTACACCTTC,CASSLGMGGYTF
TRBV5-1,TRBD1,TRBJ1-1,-,TGCGCCAGCCGGACAGGGGTCAGTACTGAAGCTTTCTTT,CASRTGVSTEAFF
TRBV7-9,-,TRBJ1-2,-,TGTGCCCCTTCCCCAATTAAGGGGGACTTAACGGTGGACTATGGCTACACCTTC,CAPSPIKGDLTVDYGYTF
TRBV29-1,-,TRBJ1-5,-,TGCAGCGTGGCGCAGGGAAATCAGCCCCAGCATTTT,CSVAQGNQPQHF
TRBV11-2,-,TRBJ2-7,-,TGTGCCAGCAGCTCCCTGAATAGGACAGAGTCCTACGAGCAGTACTTC,CASSSLNRTESYEQYF
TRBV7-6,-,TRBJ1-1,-,TGTGCCAGCAGCGCCGTGGGGGGGGTTGGTACTGAAGCTTTCTTT,CASSAVGGVGTEAFF
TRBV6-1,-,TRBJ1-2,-,TGTGCCAGCAGTGAATCCCCCTATGGCTACACCTTC,CASSESPYGYTF
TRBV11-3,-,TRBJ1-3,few,TGTGCCAGCAGCTCCGGGACATTGAACACCATATATTTT,CASSSGTLNTIYF
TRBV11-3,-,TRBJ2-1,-,TGTGCCAGCAGCTCCCCGTCCGGGGGTTTACAGGAGCAGTTCTTC,CASSSPSGGLQEQFF
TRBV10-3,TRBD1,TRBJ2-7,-,TGTGCCGGCGGGACAGGATCCTACGAGCAGTACTTC,CAGGTGSYEQYF
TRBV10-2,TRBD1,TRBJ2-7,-,TGCGCCAGCAGTGAGGGTGGGACAGGGGACCCCTACGAGCAGTACTTC,CASSEGGTGDPYEQYF
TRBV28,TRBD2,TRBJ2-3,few,TGTGCCAGCGGGGAGGGGCGGGGGGCCACAGATACGCAGTATTTT,CASGEGRGATDTQYF
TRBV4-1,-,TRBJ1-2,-,TGCGCCAGCAGCCAAGTGGGAGGGAGGAACTATGGCTACACCTTC,CASSQVGGRNYGYTF
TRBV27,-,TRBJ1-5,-,TGTGCCAGCACTCCCCGAGGGGTTTTAGGCAATCAGCCCCAGCATTTT,CASTPRGVLGNQPQHF
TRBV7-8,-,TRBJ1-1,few,TGTGCCAGCAGCTACCTCGGGGGGAACACTGAAGCTTTCTTT,CASSYLGGNTEAFF